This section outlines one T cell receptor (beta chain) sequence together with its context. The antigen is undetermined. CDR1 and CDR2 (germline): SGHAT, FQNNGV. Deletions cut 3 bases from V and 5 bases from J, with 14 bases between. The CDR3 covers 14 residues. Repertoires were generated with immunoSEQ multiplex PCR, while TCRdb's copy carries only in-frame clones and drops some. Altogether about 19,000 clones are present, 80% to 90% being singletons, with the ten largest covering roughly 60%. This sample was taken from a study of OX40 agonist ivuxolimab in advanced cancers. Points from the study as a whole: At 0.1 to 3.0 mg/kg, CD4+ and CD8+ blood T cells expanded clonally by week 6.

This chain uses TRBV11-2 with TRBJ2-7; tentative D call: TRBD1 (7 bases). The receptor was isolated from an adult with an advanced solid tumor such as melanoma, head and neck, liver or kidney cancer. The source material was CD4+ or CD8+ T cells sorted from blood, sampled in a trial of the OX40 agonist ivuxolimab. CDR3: CASSFQGGFDEQYF. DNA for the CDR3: TGTGCCAGCAGCTTTCAGGGGGGCTTCGACGAGCAGTACTTC.